This is a list of T cell receptor beta chains from one sample in a study of cytomegalovirus exposure and HLA in healthy donors. The method was immunoSEQ multiplex PCR; TCRdb's version includes in-frame clones alone and lacks a portion of them. The sample holds around 150,000 clones, roughly 80% seen once. Sequenced material: PBMCs. These TCRs come from a middle-aged man in good health and CMV-seronegative. Both conserved end residues are part of each CDR3. A D gene is named only where the DNA matches it firmly. Rows may omit the clone size; those that give it use once, few, many or a size class.

CDR3 protein	CDR3 DNA	J gene	clone size	D gene	V gene
CASSPTGTYNEQFF	TGTGCCAGCAGCCCAACCGGGACTTACAATGAGCAGTTCTTC	TRBJ2-1	medium-sized	NA	TRBV6-5
CATQEWALAGRENTEAFF	TGTGCCACCCAAGAGTGGGCCTTGGCGGGCCGGGAGAACACTGAAGCTTTCTTT	TRBJ1-1	NA	NA	TRBV10-3
CASSGTAEDIQYF	TGTGCCAGCAGTGGGACGGCGGAGGACATTCAGTACTTC	TRBJ2-4	NA	NA	TRBV6-1
CASSLQGWDTEAFF	TGCGCCAGCAGCCTACAGGGGTGGGACACTGAAGCTTTCTTT	TRBJ1-1	NA	TRBD1	TRBV5-1
CASSLVYGPYEQYF	TGTGCCAGCAGCTTAGTCTACGGTCCCTACGAGCAGTACTTC	TRBJ2-7	NA	NA	TRBV11-2
CASTASGTDTQYF	TGTGCCAGCACGGCTAGCGGCACAGATACGCAGTATTTT	TRBJ2-3	NA	NA	TRBV2
CASGPGHRNQPQHF	TGTGCCAGCGGCCCGGGACATAGGAATCAGCCCCAGCATTTT	TRBJ1-5	few	NA	TRBV28
CASSFPSQETQYF	TGTGCCAGCAGCTTTCCCAGTCAAGAGACCCAGTACTTC	TRBJ2-5	few	NA	TRBV5-6
CAWSWAVLTDTQYF	TGTGCCTGGAGTTGGGCAGTATTAACAGATACGCAGTATTTT	TRBJ2-3	NA	NA	TRBV30
CASSRDRSSYNEQFF	TGTGCCAGCAGCCGGGACAGAAGCTCCTACAATGAGCAGTTCTTC	TRBJ2-1	NA	TRBD1	TRBV11-1
CASSRSGENYEQYF	TGCGCCAGCAGCCGGTCAGGGGAAAACTACGAGCAGTACTTC	TRBJ2-7	NA	NA	TRBV5-1
CASRPSTGGLWEQYF	TGTGCCAGTAGACCTTCGACAGGGGGCCTCTGGGAGCAGTACTTC	TRBJ2-7	NA	TRBD1	TRBV19
CASSLAVAGGTGELFF	TGCGCCAGCAGCTTGGCCGTGGCAGGGGGAACCGGGGAGCTGTTTTTT	TRBJ2-2	NA	TRBD1	TRBV5-1
CASSLVQGGADTQYF	TGTGCCAGCAGCTTAGTTCAGGGAGGGGCAGATACGCAGTATTTT	TRBJ2-3	NA	TRBD2	TRBV7-9
CASSMGSGGNTEAFF	TGCGCCAGCAGCATGGGGTCGGGGGGTAACACTGAAGCTTTCTTT	TRBJ1-1	NA	NA	TRBV5-1